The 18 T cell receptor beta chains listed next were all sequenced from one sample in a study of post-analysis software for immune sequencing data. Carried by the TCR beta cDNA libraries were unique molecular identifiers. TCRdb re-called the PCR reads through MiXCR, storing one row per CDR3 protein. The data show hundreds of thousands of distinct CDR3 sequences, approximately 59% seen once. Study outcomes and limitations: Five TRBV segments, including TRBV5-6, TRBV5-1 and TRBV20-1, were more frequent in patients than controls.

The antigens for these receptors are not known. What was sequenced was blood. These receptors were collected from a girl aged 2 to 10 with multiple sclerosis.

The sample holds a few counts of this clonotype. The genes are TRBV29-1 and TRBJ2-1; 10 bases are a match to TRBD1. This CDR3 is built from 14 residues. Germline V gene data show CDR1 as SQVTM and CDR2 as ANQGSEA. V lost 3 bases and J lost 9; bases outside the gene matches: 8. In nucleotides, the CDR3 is TGCAGCGTTGAGGGGACAGGGGCGGGCGGTGAGCAGTTCTTC. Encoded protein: CSVEGTGAGGEQFF.

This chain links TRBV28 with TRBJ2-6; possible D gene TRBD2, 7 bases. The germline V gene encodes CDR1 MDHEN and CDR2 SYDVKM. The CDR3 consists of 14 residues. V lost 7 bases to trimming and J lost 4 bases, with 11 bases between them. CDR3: CASTGGPGANVLTF. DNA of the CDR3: TGTGCCAGCACCGGGGGGCCCGGGGCCAACGTCCTGACTTTC.

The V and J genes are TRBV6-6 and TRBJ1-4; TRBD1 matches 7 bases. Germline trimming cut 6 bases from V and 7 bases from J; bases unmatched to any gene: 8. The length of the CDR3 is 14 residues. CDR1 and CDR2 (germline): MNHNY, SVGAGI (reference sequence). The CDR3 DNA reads TGTGCCAGCAGATTAGGGGGCGCGGGTGAAAAACTGTTTTTT. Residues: CASRLGGAGEKLFF.

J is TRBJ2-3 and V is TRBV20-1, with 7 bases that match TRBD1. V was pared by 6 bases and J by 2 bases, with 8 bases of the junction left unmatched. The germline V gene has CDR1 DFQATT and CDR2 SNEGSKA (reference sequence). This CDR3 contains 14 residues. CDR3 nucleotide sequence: TGCAGTGCATCGACAGGGAGATTCACAGATACGCAGTATTTT. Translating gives CSASTGRFTDTQYF.

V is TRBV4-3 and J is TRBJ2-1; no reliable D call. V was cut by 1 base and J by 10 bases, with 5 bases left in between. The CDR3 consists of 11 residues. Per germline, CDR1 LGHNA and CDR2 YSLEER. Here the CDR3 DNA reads TGCGCCAGCAGCCAAGCTGAAGAGCAGTTCTTC. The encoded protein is CASSQAEEQFF.

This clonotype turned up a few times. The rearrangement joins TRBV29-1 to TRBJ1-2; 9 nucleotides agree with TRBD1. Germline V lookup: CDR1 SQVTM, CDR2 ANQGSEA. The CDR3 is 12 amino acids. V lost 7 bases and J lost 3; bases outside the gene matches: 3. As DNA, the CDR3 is TGCAGCGGGGGACAGGGCGACTATGGCTACACCTTC. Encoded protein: CSGGQGDYGYTF.

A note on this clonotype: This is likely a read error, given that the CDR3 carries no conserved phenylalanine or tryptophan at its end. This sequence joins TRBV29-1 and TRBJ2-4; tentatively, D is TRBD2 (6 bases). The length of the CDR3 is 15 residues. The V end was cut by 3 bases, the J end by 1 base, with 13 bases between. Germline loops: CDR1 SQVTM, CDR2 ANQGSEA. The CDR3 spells CSVDGGTTAKNIQYL. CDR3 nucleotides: TGCAGCGTTGACGGAGGGACGACGGCCAAAAACATTCAGTACCTC.

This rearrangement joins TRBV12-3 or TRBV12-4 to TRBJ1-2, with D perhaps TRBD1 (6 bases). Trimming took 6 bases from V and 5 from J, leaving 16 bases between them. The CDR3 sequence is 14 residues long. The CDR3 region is CASRNTGLEYGYTF. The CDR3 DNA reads TGTGCCAGCAGGAATACAGGGTTAGAGTATGGCTACACCTTC.

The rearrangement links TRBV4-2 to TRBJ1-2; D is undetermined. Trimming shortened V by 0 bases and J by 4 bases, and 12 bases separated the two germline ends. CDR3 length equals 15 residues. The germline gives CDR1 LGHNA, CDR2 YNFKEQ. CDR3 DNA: TGTGCCAGCAGCCAAGATCCCCTATCGGGCTATGGCTACACCTTC. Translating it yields CASSQDPLSGYGYTF.

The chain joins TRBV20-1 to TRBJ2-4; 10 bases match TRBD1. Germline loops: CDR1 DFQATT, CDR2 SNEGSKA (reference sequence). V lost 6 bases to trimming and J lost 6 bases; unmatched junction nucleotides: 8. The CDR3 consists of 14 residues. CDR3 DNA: TGCAGTGCCACCATTGGGGACAGGGGAAACATTCAGTACTTC. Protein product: CSATIGDRGNIQYF.

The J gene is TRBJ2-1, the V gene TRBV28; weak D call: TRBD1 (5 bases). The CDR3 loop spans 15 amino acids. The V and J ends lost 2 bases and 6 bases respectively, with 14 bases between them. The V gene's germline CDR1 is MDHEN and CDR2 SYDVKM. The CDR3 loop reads CASSLQGASINEQFF. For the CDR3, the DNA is TGTGCCAGCAGTTTACAAGGGGCGAGTATCAATGAGCAGTTCTTC.

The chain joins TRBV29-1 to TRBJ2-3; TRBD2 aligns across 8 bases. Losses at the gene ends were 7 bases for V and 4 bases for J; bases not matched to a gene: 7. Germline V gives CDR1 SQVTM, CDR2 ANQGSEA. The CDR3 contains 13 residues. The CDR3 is CSAHGLAPDTQYF. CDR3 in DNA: TGCAGCGCCCACGGACTAGCCCCAGATACGCAGTATTTT.

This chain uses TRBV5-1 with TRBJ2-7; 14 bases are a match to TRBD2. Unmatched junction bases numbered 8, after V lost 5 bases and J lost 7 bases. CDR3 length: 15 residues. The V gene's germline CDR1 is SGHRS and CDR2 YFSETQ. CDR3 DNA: TGCGCCAGCAGTCGGGGGACTAGCGGGAGCAGTGAGCAGTACTTC. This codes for CASSRGTSGSSEQYF.

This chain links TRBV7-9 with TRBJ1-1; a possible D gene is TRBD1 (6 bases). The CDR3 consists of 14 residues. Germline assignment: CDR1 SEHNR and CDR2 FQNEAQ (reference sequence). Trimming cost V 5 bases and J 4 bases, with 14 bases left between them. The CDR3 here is CASSPTGASTEAFF. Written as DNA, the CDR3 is TGTGCCAGCAGCCCAACGGGGGCGAGCACTGAAGCTTTCTTT.

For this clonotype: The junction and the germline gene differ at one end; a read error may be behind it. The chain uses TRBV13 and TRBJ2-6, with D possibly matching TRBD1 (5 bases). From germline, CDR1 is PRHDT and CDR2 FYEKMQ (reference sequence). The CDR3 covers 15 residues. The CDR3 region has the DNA TGTGCCAGCAGCTTGCAGCCAGGTGGGGCCAACGTCCTGACGTTC. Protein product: CASSLQPGGANVLTF.

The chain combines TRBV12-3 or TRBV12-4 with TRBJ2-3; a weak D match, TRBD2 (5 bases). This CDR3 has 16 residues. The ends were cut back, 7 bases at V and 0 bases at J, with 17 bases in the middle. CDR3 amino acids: CASTLTGRPSTDTQYF. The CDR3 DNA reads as TGTGCCAGCACCCTAACGGGGAGACCTAGCACAGATACGCAGTATTTT.

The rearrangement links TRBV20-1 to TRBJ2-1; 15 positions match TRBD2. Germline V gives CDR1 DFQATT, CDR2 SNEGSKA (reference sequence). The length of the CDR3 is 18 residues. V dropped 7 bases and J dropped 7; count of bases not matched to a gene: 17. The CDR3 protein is CSVPPELGLAGGRNEQFF. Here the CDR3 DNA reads TGCAGTGTTCCACCAGAACTAGGACTAGCGGGAGGGAGGAATGAGCAGTTCTTC.

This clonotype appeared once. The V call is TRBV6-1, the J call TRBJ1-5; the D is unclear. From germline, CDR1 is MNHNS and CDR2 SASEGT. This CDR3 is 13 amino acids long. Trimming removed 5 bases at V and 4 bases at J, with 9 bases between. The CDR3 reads CASSRSQNQPQHF. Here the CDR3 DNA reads TGTGCCAGCAGTCGGTCCCAAAATCAGCCCCAGCATTTT.